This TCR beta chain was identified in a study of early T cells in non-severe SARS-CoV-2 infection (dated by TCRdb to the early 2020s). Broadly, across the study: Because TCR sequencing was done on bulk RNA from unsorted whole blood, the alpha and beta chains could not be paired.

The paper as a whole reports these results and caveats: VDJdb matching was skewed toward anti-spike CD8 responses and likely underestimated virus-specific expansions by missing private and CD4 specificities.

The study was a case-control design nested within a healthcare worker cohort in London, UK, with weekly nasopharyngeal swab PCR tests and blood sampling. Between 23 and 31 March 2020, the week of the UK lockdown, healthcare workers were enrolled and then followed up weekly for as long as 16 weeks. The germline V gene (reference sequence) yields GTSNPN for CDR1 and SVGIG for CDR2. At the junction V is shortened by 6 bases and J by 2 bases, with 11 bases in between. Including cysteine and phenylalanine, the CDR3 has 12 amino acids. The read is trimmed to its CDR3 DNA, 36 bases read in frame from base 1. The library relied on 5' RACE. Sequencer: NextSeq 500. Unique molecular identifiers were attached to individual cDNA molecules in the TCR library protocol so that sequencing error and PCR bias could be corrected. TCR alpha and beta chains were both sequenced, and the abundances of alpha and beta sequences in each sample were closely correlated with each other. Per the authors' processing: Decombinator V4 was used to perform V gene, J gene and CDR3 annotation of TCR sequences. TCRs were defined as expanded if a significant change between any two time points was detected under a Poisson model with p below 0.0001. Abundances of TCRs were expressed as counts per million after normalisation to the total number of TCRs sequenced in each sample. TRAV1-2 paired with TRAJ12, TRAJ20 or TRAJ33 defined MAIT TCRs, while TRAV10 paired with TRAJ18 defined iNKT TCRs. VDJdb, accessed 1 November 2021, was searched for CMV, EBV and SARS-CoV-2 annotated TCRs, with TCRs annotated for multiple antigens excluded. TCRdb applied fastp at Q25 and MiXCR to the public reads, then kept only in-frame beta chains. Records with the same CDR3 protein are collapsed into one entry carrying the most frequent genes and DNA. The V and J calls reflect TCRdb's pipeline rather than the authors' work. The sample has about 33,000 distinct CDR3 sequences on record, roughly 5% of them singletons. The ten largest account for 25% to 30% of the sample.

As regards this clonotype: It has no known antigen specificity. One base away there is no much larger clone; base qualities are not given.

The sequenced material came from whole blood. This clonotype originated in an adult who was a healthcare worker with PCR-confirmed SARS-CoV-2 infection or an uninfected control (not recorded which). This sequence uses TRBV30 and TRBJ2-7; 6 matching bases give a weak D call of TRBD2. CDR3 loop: CACHGGTYEQYF. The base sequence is TGTGCCTGCCATGGCGGGACCTACGAGCAGTACTTC.